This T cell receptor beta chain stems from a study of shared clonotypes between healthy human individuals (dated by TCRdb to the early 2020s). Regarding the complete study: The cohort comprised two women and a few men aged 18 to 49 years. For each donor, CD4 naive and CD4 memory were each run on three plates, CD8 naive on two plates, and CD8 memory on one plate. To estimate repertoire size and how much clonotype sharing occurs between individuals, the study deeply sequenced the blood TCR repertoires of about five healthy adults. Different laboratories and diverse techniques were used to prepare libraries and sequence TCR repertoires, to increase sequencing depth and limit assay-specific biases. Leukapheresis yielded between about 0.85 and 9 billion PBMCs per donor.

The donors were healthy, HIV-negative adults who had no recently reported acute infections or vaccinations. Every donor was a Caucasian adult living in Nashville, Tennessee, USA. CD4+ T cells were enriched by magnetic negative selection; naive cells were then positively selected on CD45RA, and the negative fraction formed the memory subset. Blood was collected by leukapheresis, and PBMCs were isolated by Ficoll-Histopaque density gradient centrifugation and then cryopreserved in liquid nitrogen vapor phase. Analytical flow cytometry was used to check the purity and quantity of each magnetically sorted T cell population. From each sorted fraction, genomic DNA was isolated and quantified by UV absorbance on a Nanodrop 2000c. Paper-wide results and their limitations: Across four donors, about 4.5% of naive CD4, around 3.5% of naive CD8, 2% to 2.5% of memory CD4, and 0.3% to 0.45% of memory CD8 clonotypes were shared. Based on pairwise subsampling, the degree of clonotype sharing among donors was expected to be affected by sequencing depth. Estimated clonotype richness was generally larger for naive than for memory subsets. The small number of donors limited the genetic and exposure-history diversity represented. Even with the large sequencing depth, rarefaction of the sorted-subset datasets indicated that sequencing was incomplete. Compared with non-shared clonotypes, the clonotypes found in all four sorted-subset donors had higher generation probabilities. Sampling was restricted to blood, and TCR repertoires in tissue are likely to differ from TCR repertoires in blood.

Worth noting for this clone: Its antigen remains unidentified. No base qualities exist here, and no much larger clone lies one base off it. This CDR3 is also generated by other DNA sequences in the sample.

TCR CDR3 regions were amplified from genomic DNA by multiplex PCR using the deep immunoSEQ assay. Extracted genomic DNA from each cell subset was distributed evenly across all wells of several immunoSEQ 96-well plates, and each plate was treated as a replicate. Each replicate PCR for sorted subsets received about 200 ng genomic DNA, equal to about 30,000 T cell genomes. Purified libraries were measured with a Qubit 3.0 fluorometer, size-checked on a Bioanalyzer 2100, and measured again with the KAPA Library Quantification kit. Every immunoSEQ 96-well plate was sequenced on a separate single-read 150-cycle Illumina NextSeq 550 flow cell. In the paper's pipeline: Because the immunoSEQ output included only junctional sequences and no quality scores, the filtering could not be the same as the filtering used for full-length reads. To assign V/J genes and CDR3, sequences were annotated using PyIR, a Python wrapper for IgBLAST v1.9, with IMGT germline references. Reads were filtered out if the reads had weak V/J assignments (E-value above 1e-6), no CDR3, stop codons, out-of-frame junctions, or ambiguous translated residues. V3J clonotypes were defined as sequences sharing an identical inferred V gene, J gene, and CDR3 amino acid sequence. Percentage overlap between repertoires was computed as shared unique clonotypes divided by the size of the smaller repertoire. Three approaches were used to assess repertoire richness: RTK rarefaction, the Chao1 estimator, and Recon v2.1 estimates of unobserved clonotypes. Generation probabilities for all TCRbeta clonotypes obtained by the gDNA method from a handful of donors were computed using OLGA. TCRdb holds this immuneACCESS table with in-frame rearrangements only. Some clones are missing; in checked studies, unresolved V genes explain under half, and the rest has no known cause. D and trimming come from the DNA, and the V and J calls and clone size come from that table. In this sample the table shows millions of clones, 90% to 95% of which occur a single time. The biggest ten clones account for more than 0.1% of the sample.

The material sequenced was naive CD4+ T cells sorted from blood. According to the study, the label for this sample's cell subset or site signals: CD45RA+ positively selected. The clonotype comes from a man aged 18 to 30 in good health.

The DNA is TGCGCCAGCAGCTTGGGACTAGCGGGAGGGCCGGGAGAGACCCAGTACTTC. Its coded protein is CASSLGLAGGPGETQYF. The sequence links TRBV5-1 to TRBJ2-5, and 14 bases in between align with TRBD2. CDR1 and CDR2, looked up from the germline V gene, are SGHRS and YFSETQ. The CDR3 numbers 17 residues from cysteine through phenylalanine. The retained sequence is limited to the CDR3, 51 bases, with the frame set at the first base. The germline V and J ends show losses of 0 bases and 4 bases respectively, and no gene match explains 5 bases of the junction. Reference TRBV5-1 and TRBJ2-5 genes cover what lies past the CDR3, so the full variable domain is KAGVTQTPRYLIKTRGQQVTLSCSPISGHRSVSWYQQTPGQGLQFLFEYFSETQRNKGNFPGRFSGRQFSNSRSEMNVSTLELGDSALYLCASSLGLAGGPGETQYFGPGTRLLVL.